This T cell receptor (beta chain) was profiled in a study of OX40 agonist ivuxolimab in advanced cancers. Study-level information: Those treated in dose escalation had hepatocellular carcinoma, melanoma, renal cell cancer or head and neck cancer. Study-level points and caveats: Researchers report that CD8+ T cells had, on average, more expanded clones than CD4+. Both CD4+ and CD8+ T cell populations in blood had undergone clonal expansion by week 6 at 0.1 to 3.0 mg/kg.

This clone has more than one count but fewer than ten. Antigen specificity is unknown. TCRdb keeps only in-frame clones here, not all; method: immunoSEQ multiplex PCR. The sample yields 30,000 to 40,000 clones, roughly nine tenths seen once. Sample: CD4+ or CD8+ T cells sorted from blood, taken in a trial of the OX40 agonist ivuxolimab. The sequence came from an adult with an advanced solid tumor such as melanoma, head and neck, liver or kidney cancer.

In nucleotides, the CDR3 is TGTGCCAGCAGTTTCCCGGACCGCAATTCACCCCTCCACTTT. The encoded protein is CASSFPDRNSPLHF. The chain uses TRBV28 and TRBJ1-6; D unresolved. Germline V gives CDR1 MDHEN, CDR2 SYDVKM. The V end lost 3 bases, the J end lost 7 bases, and 10 bases lay between the germline ends. CDR3 size: 14 residues.